The clone carrying this TCR beta chain was seen a handful of times. This specimen belongs to a study of blood T cell dynamics during melanoma immunotherapy. Across the study: Standard first-line treatment here was pembrolizumab or nivolumab plus ipilimumab in metastatic melanoma.

As to time point: week 3, after first cycle of checkpoint inhibitor. This CDR3 is built from 16 residues. V dropped 3 bases and J dropped 0 bases, with 12 bases sitting between them. The germline V gene has CDR1 MNHEY and CDR2 SMNVEV (reference sequence). Sequencing was performed with immunoSEQ multiplex PCR; in TCRdb, only in-frame clones are kept and a portion is missing. Seen here are about 12,000 clones, 85% to 90% observed once, and the top ten hold around 4%. This receptor was identified in a human donor with melanoma. The sample here was blood, taken from a patient treated with checkpoint blockade. The chain recombines TRBV27 with TRBJ1-5; D remains ambiguous. CDR3 loop: CASSLGGEYSNQPQHF. As DNA, the CDR3 is TGTGCCAGCAGTTTGGGTGGGGAATATAGCAATCAGCCCCAGCATTTT.